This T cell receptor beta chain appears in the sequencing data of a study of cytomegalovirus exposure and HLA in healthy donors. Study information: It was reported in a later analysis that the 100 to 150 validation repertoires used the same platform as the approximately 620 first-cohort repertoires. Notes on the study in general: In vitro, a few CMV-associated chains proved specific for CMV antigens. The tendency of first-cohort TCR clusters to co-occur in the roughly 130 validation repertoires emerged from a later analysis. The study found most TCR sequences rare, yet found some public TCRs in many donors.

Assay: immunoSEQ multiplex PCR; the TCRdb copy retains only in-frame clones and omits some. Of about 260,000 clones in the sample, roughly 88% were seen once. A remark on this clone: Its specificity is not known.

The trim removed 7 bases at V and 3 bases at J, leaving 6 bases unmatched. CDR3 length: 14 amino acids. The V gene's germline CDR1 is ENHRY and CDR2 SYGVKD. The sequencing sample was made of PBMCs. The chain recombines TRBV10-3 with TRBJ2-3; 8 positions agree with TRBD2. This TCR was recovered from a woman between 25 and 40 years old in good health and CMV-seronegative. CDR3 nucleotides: TGTGCCATCAAGCGGGAGCTTCCGACAGATACGCAGTATTTT. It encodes CAIKRELPTDTQYF.